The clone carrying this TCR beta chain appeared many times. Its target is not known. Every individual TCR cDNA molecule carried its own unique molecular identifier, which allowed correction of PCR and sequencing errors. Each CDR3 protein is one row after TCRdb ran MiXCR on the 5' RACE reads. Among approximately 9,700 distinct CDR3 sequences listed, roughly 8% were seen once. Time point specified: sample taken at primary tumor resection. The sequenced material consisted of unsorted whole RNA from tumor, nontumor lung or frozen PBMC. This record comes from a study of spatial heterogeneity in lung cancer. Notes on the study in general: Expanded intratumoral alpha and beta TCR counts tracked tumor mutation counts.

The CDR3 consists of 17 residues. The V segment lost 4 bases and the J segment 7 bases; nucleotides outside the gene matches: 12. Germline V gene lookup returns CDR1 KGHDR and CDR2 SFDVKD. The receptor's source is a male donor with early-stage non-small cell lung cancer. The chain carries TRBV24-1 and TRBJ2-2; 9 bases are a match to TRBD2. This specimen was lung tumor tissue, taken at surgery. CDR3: CATSEQTGTSLFGELFF. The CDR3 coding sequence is TGTGCCACCAGTGAACAAACCGGGACTAGCCTTTTCGGGGAGCTGTTTTTT.